These 18 T cell receptor beta chains share one sample of origin, sequenced in a study of tumor-infiltrating lymphocytes in localized non-small cell lung cancer. Assay used: immunoSEQ multiplex PCR; TCRdb lists only in-frame clones, some missing. The profile shows about 15,000 clones, roughly four fifths of them singletons. The sample taken for sequencing was lung tumor tissue. The receptors come from a human donor with non-small cell lung cancer.

This chain links TRBV10-3 with TRBJ2-1, with D perhaps TRBD1 or TRBD2 (5 bases each). Trimming took off 0 bases at V and 4 bases at J, with 16 bases between the two ends. This CDR3 has 17 amino acids. The germline V gene has CDR1 ENHRY and CDR2 SYGVKD. CDR3 coding DNA: TGTGCCATCAGTGAGTCAGTCTGGGGGATAGGGTACAATGAGCAGTTCTTC. It yields the protein CAISESVWGIGYNEQFF.

This clone turned up a few times. This sequence joins TRBV6-6 and TRBJ2-3; 9 nucleotides align to TRBD1. The germline CDR1 and CDR2 sequences are MNHNY and SVGAGI (reference sequence). J was trimmed by 0 bases and V by 7 bases; bases with no gene match: 8. CDR3 size: 16 residues. The CDR3 bases are TGTGCCAGCAAAAGGAGGGGACAGGGCAGCACAGATACGCAGTATTTT. Translation: CASKRRGQGSTDTQYF.

This sequence joins TRBV28 and TRBJ1-3; D uncertain. Germline V gene lookup returns CDR1 MDHEN and CDR2 SYDVKM. V dropped 3 bases and J dropped 3 bases, with 9 bases sitting between them. The CDR3 is 14 amino acids. CDR3 protein: CASSFAGSGNTIYF. The CDR3 DNA follows: TGTGCCAGCAGTTTCGCGGGGAGTGGAAACACCATATATTTT.

This chain links TRBV5-6 with TRBJ1-5, with a tentative D call TRBD1 (6 bases). Trimming took 4 bases from V and 0 from J, leaving 17 bases between them. Germline CDR1 reads SGHDT; CDR2 reads YYEEEE. The CDR3 has 17 amino acids. CDR3 bases: TGTGCCAGCAGCCGGCGGGGGGCCGGGTATAGCAATCAGCCCCAGCATTTT. Translating it yields CASSRRGAGYSNQPQHF.

The sample holds one count of this clone. Distinct nucleotide sequences in the sample also encode this CDR3. This sequence joins TRBV9 and TRBJ2-5; the match to TRBD2 covers 11 bases. Looked up from germline, CDR1 is SGDLS and CDR2 is YYNGEE. V gave up 2 bases and J gave up 5 bases; unmatched junction bases: 5. This CDR3 comprises 15 residues. The CDR3 coding sequence is TGTGCCAGCAGCGTTGATAGCGGGAGGGGTGAGACCCAGTACTTC. Its protein product is CASSVDSGRGETQYF. The full variable domain, with the rest looked up from reference TRBV9 and TRBJ2-5, is DSGVTQTPKHLITATGQRVTLRCSPRSGDLSVYWYQQSLDQGLQFLIQYYNGEERAKGNILERFSAQQFPDLHSELNLSSLELGDSALYFCASSVDSGRGETQYFGPGTRLLVL.

The genes are TRBV6-1 and TRBJ1-5; perhaps TRBD1 as D (6 bases). This CDR3 contains 13 residues. The V gene's germline CDR1 is MNHNS and CDR2 SASEGT. V was shortened by 8 bases and J by 6 bases, with 14 bases between the two germline ends. In DNA form, the CDR3 reads TGTGCCAGCCGGGGGGCAGAGGGTCAGCCCCAGCATTTT. This encodes CASRGAEGQPQHF.

The chain uses TRBV7-9 and TRBJ1-1, with D uncertain. The V end lost 5 bases, the J end lost 1 base, and 11 bases lay between the germline ends. The germline V gene encodes CDR1 SEHNR and CDR2 FQNEAQ (reference sequence). The length of the CDR3 is 14 residues. CDR3 sequence reads: CASSPGWENTEAFF. The CDR3 DNA reads as TGTGCCAGCAGCCCGGGATGGGAGAACACTGAAGCTTTCTTT.

CDR3 loop: CASSLFSTGRVEQYF. The CDR3 bases are TGTGCCAGCAGTTTATTCTCGACGGGTCGGGTCGAGCAGTACTTC. The chain employs TRBV28 and TRBJ2-7; D uncertain. The V end lost 1 base, the J end lost 6 bases, and 16 bases lay between the germline ends. This CDR3 spans 15 amino acids. Germline V gene lookup returns CDR1 MDHEN and CDR2 SYDVKM.

This chain connects TRBV6-6 to TRBJ1-3; possibly TRBD1 for D (6 bases). The CDR3 runs to 16 residues. CDR1 MNHNY and CDR2 SVGAGI come from the germline V gene (reference sequence). V dropped 6 bases and J dropped 0 bases, with 15 bases sitting between them. The DNA for the CDR3 is TGTGCCAGCAGACCCTATTTGGACAGCTCTGGAAACACCATATATTTT. This translates into CASRPYLDSSGNTIYF.

The V and J genes are TRBV18 and TRBJ1-1, with a tentative D call TRBD1 (6 bases). There are 15 residues in the CDR3. V was shortened by 3 bases and J by 4 bases, with 15 bases between the two germline ends. Germline loops: CDR1 KGHSH, CDR2 LQKENI. The CDR3 DNA is TGTGCCAGCTCACCTACGAAACAGGGAGGCACTGAAGCTTTCTTT. This codes for CASSPTKQGGTEAFF.

By share, this clone counts as medium-sized (0.01 to 0.1%). This chain uses TRBV2 with TRBJ1-4, with 8 bases identical to TRBD1. CDR1 and CDR2 (germline): SNHLY, FYNNEI. Germline trimming cut 5 bases from V and 4 bases from J; bases unmatched to any gene: 12. This CDR3 is built from 17 residues. The CDR3, as DNA: TGTGCCAGCAGTACTACCCCGGGACAGGACCTTAATGAAAAACTGTTTTTT. It specifies CASSTTPGQDLNEKLFF.

The CDR3 loop is CATGTGGETEAFF. CDR3 DNA sequence: TGTGCCACTGGGACAGGGGGGGAAACTGAAGCTTTCTTT. The rearrangement links TRBV19 to TRBJ1-1; the match to TRBD1 covers 11 bases. The CDR3 has 13 residues. Germline V CDR1 and CDR2: LNHDA, SQIVND (reference sequence). The V gene end was trimmed by 10 bases and the J gene end by 5 bases; junction bases not matched to a gene: 6.

J is TRBJ1-3 and V is TRBV2; D is possibly TRBD1 (6 bases). Per germline, CDR1 SNHLY and CDR2 FYNNEI. The V end lost 3 bases, the J end lost 4 bases, and 13 bases lay between the germline ends. The CDR3 consists of 15 residues. CDR3 protein: CASSDGGRIGNTIYF. DNA for the CDR3: TGTGCCAGCAGTGACGGGGGCCGAATCGGAAACACCATATATTTT. Using reference TRBV2 and TRBJ1-3 for the parts outside the CDR3, the full variable domain is EPEVTQTPSHQVTQMGQEVILRCVPISNHLYFYWYRQILGQKVEFLVSFYNNEISEKSEIFDDQFSVERPDGSNFTLKIRSTKLEDSAMYFCASSDGGRIGNTIYFGEGSWLTVV.

The chain couples TRBV18 to TRBJ1-5, with D uncertain. Germline values: CDR1 KGHSH, CDR2 LQKENI. This CDR3 is built from 13 residues. Trimming stripped 5 bases from V and 0 bases from J, with 5 bases between. The CDR3 DNA reads TGTGCCAGCTCAGGGGTTAGCAATCAGCCCCAGCATTTT. It encodes CASSGVSNQPQHF.

By share, this clone ranks as medium-sized. The gene calls are TRBV7-9 and TRBJ1-1; TRBD1 might be the D (5 bases). The CDR3 spans 14 residues. The V and J ends lost 5 bases and 5 bases respectively, with 15 bases between them. CDR1 and CDR2 from the germline V gene are SEHNR and FQNEAQ (reference sequence). CDR3 in DNA: TGTGCCAGCAGCCACGGGGGGAGTCGGACTGAAGCTTTCTTT. This translates into CASSHGGSRTEAFF.

The chain couples TRBV4-1 to TRBJ2-3; 8 bases match TRBD2. Germline values: CDR1 MGHRA, CDR2 YSYEKL. The CDR3 has 18 amino acids. Losses at the gene ends were 4 bases for V and 2 bases for J; bases not matched to a gene: 14. CDR3 protein: CASSLRLAGSPHTDTQYF. The CDR3 coding sequence is TGCGCCAGCAGCCTCCGGCTAGCGGGCTCCCCTCACACAGATACGCAGTATTTT.

This clone has just a few counts. In DNA, the CDR3 is TGTGCCAGCAGTTTCTCAGGGGCGTCGGCCGGGGAGCTGTTTTTT. It translates to CASSFSGASAGELFF. V gene TRBV6-5 combines with J gene TRBJ2-2, with D perhaps TRBD1 (6 bases). The CDR3 is made up of 15 amino acids. Germline V gene data show CDR1 as MNHEY and CDR2 as SVGAGI. Trimming pared 4 bases from V and 6 bases from J, leaving 15 bases between.

The J gene is TRBJ2-7, the V gene TRBV5-6; D gene uncertain. CDR1 and CDR2 (germline): SGHDT, YYEEEE. V was shortened by 1 base and J by 3 bases, with 11 bases between the two germline ends. This CDR3 region has 14 residues. The CDR3 sequence: CASSLNSYFYEQYF. The CDR3 DNA sequence: TGTGCCAGCAGCTTGAACTCGTACTTCTACGAGCAGTACTTC.